The T cell receptor beta chain described here comes from a study of blood T cell repertoires in COVID-19. Study information: There were acute and convalescent COVID-19 samples, and they came from the United States, Italy and Spain. T cells, B-cell-depleted T cells, or PBMCs provided the cDNA or gDNA that served as material.

Seattle patients were enrolled during active infection and followed longitudinally. J was trimmed by 5 bases and V by 5 bases; bases with no gene match: 16. This CDR3 region has 17 residues. The germline V gene encodes CDR1 LNHDA and CDR2 SQIVND (reference sequence). In the authors' methods: Estimated nucleated cell counts came from reference gene primer amplification. TCRdb keeps only in-frame clones here, not all; method: immunoSEQ multiplex PCR. The DNA was the basis for D and trimming; V, J and clone size are from that table. The sample has over 250,000 clones, about 90% seen once. The material sequenced was peripheral blood. V and J are TRBV19 and TRBJ1-1; 8 positions match TRBD1. The TCR originated in a person aged 18 to 30 with COVID-19, enrolled during active disease. The DNA of the CDR3 is TGTGCCAGTAGTCCTGACAGGGGCGAAGGGGGAGGAACTGAAGCTTTCTTT. Protein product: CASSPDRGEGGGTEAFF.